This T cell receptor (beta chain) stems from a study of blood T cell repertoires in COVID-19. Study details: Sites in the United States, Italy and Spain provided acute and convalescent COVID-19 samples. Sources were T cells, B-cell-depleted T cells, or PBMCs; the material itself was cDNA or gDNA.

Exposed participants encountered a COVID-19 case during the 2 weeks preceding study entry. In the authors' methods: Nucleated cell counts were estimated from reference gene primer amplification. Clones were sequenced by immunoSEQ multiplex PCR, and TCRdb holds only the in-frame ones, with some missing. V, J and clone size were drawn from that table, and D and trimming were deduced from the DNA. The sample consists of around 200,000 clones, roughly 90% of them appearing once. The CDR3 loop spans 12 amino acids. Trimming stripped 3 bases from V and 4 bases from J, with 6 bases between. The rearrangement uses TRBV12-3 or TRBV12-4 and TRBJ2-5; D is unclear. The sequence came from a young woman who had been exposed to COVID-19. The sequenced material came from PBMCs or T cells enriched from blood (not recorded which). The CDR3 bases are TGTGCCAGCAGTTTGAGATCAGAGACCCAGTACTTC. It specifies CASSLRSETQYF.